Included here is one T cell receptor beta chain sequence, with context. The source of the sample is a study of blood T cell repertoires in COVID-19. Study overall: T cells, B-cell-depleted T cells, or PBMCs provided the cDNA or gDNA that served as material.

Measured with immunoSEQ multiplex PCR; TCRdb has only the in-frame clones, and not every one. The table records about 190,000 clones, almost 90% of them present only once. The CDR3 length is 13 residues. The germline gives CDR1 SNHLY, CDR2 FYNNEI. V was trimmed by 5 bases and J by 5 bases, leaving 12 bases between them. The gene calls are TRBV2 and TRBJ2-5; a weak D match, TRBD1 (5 bases). The clonotype was recovered from a man between 50 and 59 years old with acute or convalescent COVID-19. The material sequenced was peripheral blood. CDR3 protein: CASSSQGLETQYF. The DNA of the CDR3 is TGTGCCAGCAGTTCCCAGGGCCTGGAGACCCAGTACTTC.